The T cell receptor beta chain described here comes from a study of identical twins. Each CDR3 protein is one row after TCRdb ran MiXCR on the 5' RACE reads. Of about 690,000 distinct CDR3 sequences in the sample, less than 25% were seen once. V shed 1 base and J shed 17 bases, with 12 bases lying between them. This CDR3 is built from 12 residues. Per germline, CDR1 SGHTA and CDR2 FQGTGA. The same sample was also studied in work on T cells expressing NK-cell markers.

The sample was PBMCs. The receptor comes from a woman aged 18-35 years in good health. The chain joins TRBV7-3 to TRBJ1-6; D gene uncertain. CDR3: CASSLKGGRVHF. The CDR3 DNA is TGTGCCAGCAGCTTAAAGGGAGGAAGGGTCCACTTT.